The clone carrying this T cell receptor (beta chain) was found many times. Its specificity is unknown. Cases classed as stable hyperthyroidism had no ophthalmopathy within 18 months of follow-up. Out of 9.5 to 10 ml of fresh peripheral blood, PBMCs were obtained. This entry comes from a study of Graves' ophthalmopathy and Graves' hyperthyroidism. The sequenced template was RNA, covering the TCR beta CDR3 region. First-round RT-PCR employed HTBI primers, with a second-round multiplex PCR after it. One entry per CDR3 protein, called by TCRdb with MiXCR from the multiplex PCR reads. The sample carries about 620,000 distinct CDR3 sequences, about 24% recorded once. Study conclusions and caveats: With almost 90% sensitivity and less than 83% specificity, a 13-signature model separated ophthalmopathy from stable hyperthyroidism. Blood also carried most expanded thyroid clonotypes exceeding 0.001 frequency.

The length of the CDR3 is 12 residues. V was cut by 6 bases and J by 6 bases, with 12 bases left in between. The sequenced sample was peripheral blood. This sequence originates from a young woman with stable Graves' hyperthyroidism. Some clones in this sample may be carry-over from other donors' samples. This chain uses TRBV12-3 or TRBV12-4 with TRBJ2-7; D may be TRBD1 (6 bases). DNA for the CDR3: TGTGCCAGCAGCCCAACAGGGCGCGAGCAGTACTTC. Its translation: CASSPTGREQYF.